These 17 T cell receptor beta chains came from one sample sequenced in a study of T cell responses to AZD1222 COVID-19 vaccine. This table comes from immunoSEQ multiplex PCR, and its TCRdb copy is limited to in-frame clones, with some not included. The profile covers 150,000 or so clones, with about 88% appearing a single time and around 3% taken by the ten largest. Sequencing was performed on peripheral blood, taken on day 0 of AZD1222 vaccination. The receptors stem from an adult in good health.

This rearrangement joins TRBV4-1 to TRBJ2-7; no clear D. This CDR3 is 15 amino acids long. Trimming stripped 0 bases from V and 0 bases from J, with 9 bases between. The germline V gene encodes CDR1 MGHRA and CDR2 YSYEKL. CDR3 DNA: TGCGCCAGCAGCCAAGATCGAAGCCCCTCCTACGAGCAGTACTTC. Its protein product is CASSQDRSPSYEQYF.

With respect to this clone: This specimen includes other DNA sequences encoding the same CDR3. The chain recombines TRBV12-3 or TRBV12-4 with TRBJ1-2, with TRBD1 matching over 7 bases. The CDR3 is 13 amino acids. The trim removed 6 bases at V and 2 bases at J, leaving 3 bases unmatched. The CDR3 DNA sequence: TGTGCCAGCAGCTCGACAGGGAACTATGGCTACACCTTC. Its protein is CASSSTGNYGYTF.

CDR3 in amino acids: CASSLATGKVLSGNTIYF. CDR3 DNA: TGTGCCAGCAGCTTAGCGACAGGGAAAGTGCTCTCTGGAAACACCATATATTTT. The chain couples TRBV13 to TRBJ1-3, with 7 bases aligning to TRBD1. This CDR3 region has 18 residues. Germline V gene sequence: CDR1 PRHDT, CDR2 FYEKMQ (reference sequence). V was pared by 1 base and J by 0 bases, with 9 bases of the junction left unmatched.

V and J are TRBV6-5 and TRBJ1-3; 8 bases agree with TRBD1. CDR1 and CDR2 from the germline V gene are MNHEY and SVGAGI. V trimming: 10 bases; J trimming: 4 bases; junction bases outside the gene matches: 9. The length of the CDR3 is 14 residues. The CDR3: CATTLDRVGNTIYF. CDR3 sequence (DNA): TGTGCCACCACTTTGGACAGGGTAGGAAACACCATATATTTT.

The rearrangement links TRBV12-3 or TRBV12-4 to TRBJ2-5; D not resolved. This CDR3 region has 12 residues. Between the trimmed V and J ends, which lost 6 bases and 3 bases, there was a span of 8 bases. The CDR3 DNA reads as TGTGCCAGCAGCACACTGAAAGAGACCCAGTACTTC. It translates to CASSTLKETQYF.

The genes are TRBV5-1 and TRBJ1-1, with TRBD1 as a possible D gene (5 bases). The CDR3 has 15 residues. From germline, CDR1 is SGHRS and CDR2 YFSETQ. V lost 5 bases and J lost 1, with 15 bases in between. The CDR3 region is CASRVTGTANTEAFF. For the CDR3, the DNA is TGCGCCAGCAGAGTAACCGGGACGGCGAACACTGAAGCTTTCTTT.

This chain connects TRBV5-1 to TRBJ2-2, with unresolved D. The V end lost 5 bases, the J end lost 1 base, and 6 bases lay between the germline ends. The CDR3 contains 13 residues. Germline assignment: CDR1 SGHRS and CDR2 YFSETQ. The CDR3: CASSKENTGELFF. CDR3 bases: TGCGCCAGCAGTAAGGAGAACACCGGGGAGCTGTTTTTT.

The gene calls are TRBV20-1 and TRBJ2-7; 8 bases align to TRBD1. The CDR3 is 14 amino acids. V shed 3 bases, J shed 6 bases, and the junction held 10 bases outside the gene matches. Germline V lookup: CDR1 DFQATT, CDR2 SNEGSKA (reference sequence). CDR3 sequence (DNA): TGCAGTGCTAGTCCGGGACAGGTCTTCGGCGAGCAGTACTTC. As protein: CSASPGQVFGEQYF.

Details on this clone: The junction departs from the called germline gene at one end, perhaps through a read error. The chain's CDR3 is CASSLNTGYDYTF. CDR3 in DNA: TGTGCCAGCAGTTTAAACACAGGGTATGACTACACCTTC. The V and J genes are TRBV12-3 or TRBV12-4 and TRBJ1-2; weak D call: TRBD1 (6 bases). This CDR3 contains 13 residues.

This chain links TRBV24-1 with TRBJ2-3, with D tentatively TRBD1 or TRBD2 (6 bases each). The CDR3 is 15 residues long. V lost 6 bases and J 3 bases, leaving 15 bases between the germline ends. CDR1 and CDR2 from the germline V gene are KGHDR and SFDVKD. The CDR3 DNA sequence: TGTGCCACCAGTAAGACAGGTGGGGGGACAGATACGCAGTATTTT. This gives the protein CATSKTGGGTDTQYF.

The rearrangement joins TRBV19 to TRBJ2-2; D may be TRBD2 (6 bases). From germline, CDR1 is LNHDA and CDR2 SQIVND (reference sequence). V lost 5 bases and J lost 6, with 16 bases in between. This CDR3 has 15 amino acids. The CDR3 DNA is TGTGCCAGTAGTTCTATCACCTGGGGGGCCGGGGAGCTGTTTTTT. The encoded protein is CASSSITWGAGELFF.

This chain connects TRBV27 to TRBJ2-3; a weak D match, TRBD1 (5 bases). In germline, CDR1 is MNHEY, CDR2 SMNVEV (reference sequence). The CDR3 runs to 16 residues. V was cut by 7 bases and J by 2 bases, with 19 bases left in between. The CDR3 DNA reads as TGTGCCAGCACGCCCGCAGGGTCGAGCGACACAGATACGCAGTATTTT. As protein: CASTPAGSSDTDTQYF.

V is TRBV5-8 and J is TRBJ1-6, with a tentative D call TRBD1 (5 bases). Trimming left V 3 bases short and J 2 bases short, with 12 bases between. The germline CDR1 and CDR2 sequences are SGHTS and YDEGEE. This CDR3 comprises 16 residues. CDR3 protein: CASSSGRDPYNSPLHF. As DNA, the CDR3 is TGTGCCAGCAGCTCAGGGAGGGACCCCTATAATTCACCCCTCCACTTT.

This clone was seen a few times. V and J are TRBV5-5 and TRBJ1-1, with D maybe TRBD1 (5 bases). The germline V gene encodes CDR1 SGHKS and CDR2 YYEKEE (reference sequence). The CDR3 consists of 17 residues. The V end was cut by 0 bases, the J end by 0 bases, with 15 bases between. CDR3 bases: TGTGCCAGCAGCTTGGTGGGGACGGGGCTTATGAACACTGAAGCTTTCTTT. As protein: CASSLVGTGLMNTEAFF.

The gene calls are TRBV2 and TRBJ1-2; a possible D gene is TRBD1 (6 bases). The V end lost 7 bases, the J end lost 2 bases, and 14 bases lay between the germline ends. CDR1 and CDR2 (germline): SNHLY, FYNNEI. This CDR3 is built from 14 residues. CDR3 region: CASMKDRGNYGYTF. The DNA of the CDR3 is TGTGCCAGCATGAAGGACAGAGGGAACTATGGCTACACCTTC.

This rearrangement joins TRBV20-1 to TRBJ1-1, with D hard to call. CDR3 length: 10 residues. V lost 2 bases and J 7 bases, leaving 5 bases between the germline ends. Germline CDR1 and CDR2: DFQATT and SNEGSKA (reference sequence). The CDR3 DNA reads TGCAGTGCTAGACGGGTTGAAGCTTTCTTT. Protein sequence: CSARRVEAFF.

The CDR3 reads CASSFWTGHRGYTF. DNA of the CDR3: TGTGCCAGCAGTTTCTGGACAGGGCACCGCGGCTACACCTTC. V is TRBV27 and J is TRBJ1-2; 8 nucleotides align to TRBD1. With V trimmed by 3 bases and J by 8 bases, 8 bases remained unmatched. CDR1 and CDR2 (germline): MNHEY, SMNVEV (reference sequence). The CDR3 length is 14 residues.